This passage covers 11 T cell receptor beta chains from one sample sequenced in a study of blood T cells in healthy people across ages. The second PCR ran roughly 6 to 12 cycles with a sample-barcoded 5' primer and J-beta primers. TCRdb passed the 5' RACE reads through MiXCR, listing each CDR3 protein once. The sample contains roughly 1.5 million distinct CDR3 sequences, under 55% of which appear only once. Sequencing was done on a sample of blood. The receptors come from a woman between 18 and 29 years old in good health.

The rearrangement uses TRBV9 and TRBJ2-7; the D is unclear. The J call is uncertain, as TRBJ2-5 better fits the DNA end. Germline CDR1 is SGDLS and CDR2 is YYNGEE. The CDR3 loop spans 14 amino acids. The CDR3 sequence is CASSAFWSQETQYF. As DNA, the CDR3 is TGTGCCAGCAGCGCCTTTTGGTCCCAAGAGACCCAGTACTTC.

This clonotype was counted between two and nine times. The chain is built from TRBV20-1 and TRBJ2-7, with D tentatively TRBD2 (7 bases). Germline V gives CDR1 DFQATT, CDR2 SNEGSKA (reference sequence). The ends were cut back, 3 bases at V and 0 bases at J, with 15 bases in the middle. CDR3 size: 15 residues. The CDR3 DNA is TGCAGTGCTAGTGGGGGGGCGGAGAGCTCCTACGAGCAGTACTTC. As protein: CSASGGAESSYEQYF.

CDR3 bases: TGCAGTGCTACCTCTTTCCCTCGGCAGTACTTC. As protein: CSATSFPRQYF. V is TRBV20-1 and J is TRBJ2-7, with D unclear. Germline lookup yields CDR1 DFQATT and CDR2 SNEGSKA (reference sequence). V lost 4 bases and J 9 bases, leaving 13 bases between the germline ends. This CDR3 is 11 amino acids long.

The chain joins TRBV12-3 or TRBV12-4 to TRBJ2-1; D call uncertain. V dropped 5 bases and J dropped 8 bases, with 4 bases sitting between them. The CDR3 is 10 residues long. DNA for the CDR3: TGTGCCAGCAGTAATCATGAGCAGTTCTTC. It translates to CASSNHEQFF.

The chain is built from TRBV29-1 and TRBJ1-1; D not resolved. Trimming stripped 7 bases from V and 4 bases from J, with 13 bases between. The length of the CDR3 is 12 residues. Germline CDR1 reads SQVTM; CDR2 reads ANQGSEA. The CDR3 nucleotides read TGCAGCGAAGCAGATCGGGGCACTGAAGCTTTCTTT. It is translated as CSEADRGTEAFF.

The gene calls are TRBV20-1 and TRBJ1-2; D might be TRBD1 (5 bases). The germline CDR1 and CDR2 sequences are DFQATT and SNEGSKA (reference sequence). The CDR3 extends over 11 amino acids. Trimming cost V 6 bases and J 10 bases, with 15 bases left between them. CDR3 in amino acids: CSATWGVSYTF. The CDR3 DNA is TGCAGTGCAACGTGGGGGGTTTCCTACACCTTC.

The chain couples TRBV20-1 to TRBJ2-2, with TRBD1 matching 8 bases. CDR3 size: 14 residues. The germline CDR1 and CDR2 sequences are DFQATT and SNEGSKA (reference sequence). The V and J ends lost 6 bases and 3 bases, in that order; junction bases with no gene match: 6. The CDR3 loop is CSAVQGVYTGELFF. The CDR3 bases are TGCAGTGCCGTACAGGGGGTTTACACCGGGGAGCTGTTTTTT.

The chain's CDR3 is CASSVALRRGGVTDTQYF. Written as DNA, the CDR3 is TGTGCCAGCAGCGTAGCTCTTCGAAGGGGGGGCGTCACAGATACGCAGTATTTT. The rearrangement links TRBV9 to TRBJ2-3, with a tentative D call TRBD2 (7 bases). This CDR3 spans 18 amino acids. Trimming stripped 0 bases from V and 2 bases from J, with 19 bases between. CDR1 SGDLS and CDR2 YYNGEE come from the germline V gene.

This clonotype has only a few counts. This sequence joins TRBV29-1 and TRBJ2-7; 11 nucleotides agree with TRBD2. The CDR3 is 13 amino acids. The germline gives CDR1 SQVTM, CDR2 ANQGSEA. After removal of 4 bases from V and 2 bases from J, the junction contained 1 base not matched to a gene. The CDR3 sequence is CSVGSGRAYEQYF. The CDR3 bases are TGCAGCGTTGGTAGCGGGAGGGCCTACGAGCAGTACTTC.

This clonotype was counted many times. J is TRBJ2-7 and V is TRBV12-3 or TRBV12-4; D gene uncertain. Trimming took off 2 bases at V and 3 bases at J, with 8 bases between the two ends. CDR3 size: 13 residues. In DNA form, the CDR3 reads TGTGCCAGCAGTTTATCGGCGGTCTACGAGCAGTACTTC. This encodes CASSLSAVYEQYF.

This clonotype occurred a few times. The chain carries TRBV7-9 and TRBJ2-3, with 9 bases matching TRBD2. Per the germline V gene, CDR1 is SEHNR and CDR2 is FQNEAQ (reference sequence). With V trimmed by 6 bases and J by 0 bases, 10 bases remained unmatched. The CDR3 covers 17 residues. In DNA form, the CDR3 reads TGTGCCAGCAGTGGGGCTAGCGGGATTTATAGCACAGATACGCAGTATTTT. As protein: CASSGASGIYSTDTQYF.